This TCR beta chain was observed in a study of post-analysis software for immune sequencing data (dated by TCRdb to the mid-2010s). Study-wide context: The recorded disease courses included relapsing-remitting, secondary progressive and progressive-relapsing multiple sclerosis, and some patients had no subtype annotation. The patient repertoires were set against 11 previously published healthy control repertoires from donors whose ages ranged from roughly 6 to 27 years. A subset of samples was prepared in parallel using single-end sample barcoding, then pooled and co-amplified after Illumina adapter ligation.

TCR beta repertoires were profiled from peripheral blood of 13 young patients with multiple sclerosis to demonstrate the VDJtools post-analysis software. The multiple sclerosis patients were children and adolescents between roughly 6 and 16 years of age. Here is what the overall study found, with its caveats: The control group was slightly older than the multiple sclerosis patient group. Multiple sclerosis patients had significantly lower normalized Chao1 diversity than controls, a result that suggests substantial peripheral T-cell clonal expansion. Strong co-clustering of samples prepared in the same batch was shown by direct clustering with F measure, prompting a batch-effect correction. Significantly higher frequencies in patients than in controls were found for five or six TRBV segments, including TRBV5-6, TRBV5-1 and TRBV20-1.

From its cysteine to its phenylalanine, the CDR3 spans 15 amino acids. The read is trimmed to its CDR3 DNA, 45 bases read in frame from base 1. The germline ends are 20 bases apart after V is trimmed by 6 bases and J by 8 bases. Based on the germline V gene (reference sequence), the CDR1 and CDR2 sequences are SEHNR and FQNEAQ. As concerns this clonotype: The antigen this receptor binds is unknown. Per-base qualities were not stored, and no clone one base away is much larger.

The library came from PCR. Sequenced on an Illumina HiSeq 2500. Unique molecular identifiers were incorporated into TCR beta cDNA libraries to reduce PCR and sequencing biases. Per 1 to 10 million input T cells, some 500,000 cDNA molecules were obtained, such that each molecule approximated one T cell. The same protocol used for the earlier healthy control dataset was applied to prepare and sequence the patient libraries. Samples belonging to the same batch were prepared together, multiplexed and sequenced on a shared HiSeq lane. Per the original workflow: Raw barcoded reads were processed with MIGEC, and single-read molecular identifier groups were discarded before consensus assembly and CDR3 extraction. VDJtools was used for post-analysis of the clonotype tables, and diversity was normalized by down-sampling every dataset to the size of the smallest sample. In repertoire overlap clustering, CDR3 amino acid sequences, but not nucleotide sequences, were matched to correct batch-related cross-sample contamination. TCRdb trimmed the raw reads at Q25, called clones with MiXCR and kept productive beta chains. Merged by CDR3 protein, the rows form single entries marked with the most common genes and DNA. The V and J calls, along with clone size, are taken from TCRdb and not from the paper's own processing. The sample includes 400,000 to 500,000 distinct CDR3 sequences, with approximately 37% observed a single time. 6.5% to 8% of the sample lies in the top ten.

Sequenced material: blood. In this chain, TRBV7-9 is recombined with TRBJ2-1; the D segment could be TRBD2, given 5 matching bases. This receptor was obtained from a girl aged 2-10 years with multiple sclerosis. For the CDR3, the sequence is CASRYDLTIEDEQFF. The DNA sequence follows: TGTGCCAGCAGATATGATTTGACTATAGAGGATGAGCAGTTCTTC.